The present T cell receptor (beta chain) was sequenced within a study of response to subunit inactivated influenza vaccine. Study-wide findings and caveats: Each seasonal influenza vaccination, the authors suggested, recruits few new T cells.

CDR1 DFQATT and CDR2 SNEGSKA come from the germline V gene (reference sequence). This CDR3 is built from 16 residues. The V and J ends lost 4 bases and 0 bases, in that order; junction bases with no gene match: 9. One entry per CDR3 protein results from TCRdb running MiXCR on the RT-PCR reads. The data contain roughly 780,000 distinct CDR3 sequences, roughly 20% of them singletons. Details on this clonotype: No antigen is known for it.

The sample was PBMCs from blood, taken 5 days after vaccination. The chain is built from TRBV20-1 and TRBJ1-5; TRBD1 aligns across 7 bases. The TCR sequence derives from a man in his fifties or sixties who received an inactivated influenza vaccine. DNA of the CDR3: TGCAGTGCTACTGACAGGGTGTATCCTAGCAATCAGCCCCAGCATTTT. Its protein product is CSATDRVYPSNQPQHF.